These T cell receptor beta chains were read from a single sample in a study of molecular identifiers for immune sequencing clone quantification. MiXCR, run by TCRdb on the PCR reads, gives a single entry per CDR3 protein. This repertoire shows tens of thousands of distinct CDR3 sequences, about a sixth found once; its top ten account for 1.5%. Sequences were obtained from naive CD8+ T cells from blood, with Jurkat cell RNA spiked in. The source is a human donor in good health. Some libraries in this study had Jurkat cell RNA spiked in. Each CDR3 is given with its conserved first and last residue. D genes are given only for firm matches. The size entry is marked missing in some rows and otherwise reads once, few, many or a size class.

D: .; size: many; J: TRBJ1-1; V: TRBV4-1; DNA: TGCGCCAGCAGCCAGAACAGGGATGGGACTGAAGCTTTCTTT; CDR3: CASSQNRDGTEAFF
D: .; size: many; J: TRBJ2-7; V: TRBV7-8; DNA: TGTGCCAGCAGCTTAGTGTTAATTTCCGACTACGAGCAGTACTTC; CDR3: CASSLVLISDYEQYF
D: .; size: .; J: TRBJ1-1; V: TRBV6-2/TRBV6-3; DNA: TGTGCCAGCAGTCAAAGCCGGGGTCTCTGGCCTGAAGCTTTCTTT; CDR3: CASSQSRGLWPEAFF
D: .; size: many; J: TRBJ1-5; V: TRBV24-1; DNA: TGTGCCACCAGTGAAACTGGACAGATAAATCAGCCCCAGCATTTT; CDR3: CATSETGQINQPQHF
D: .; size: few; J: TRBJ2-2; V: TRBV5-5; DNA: TGTGCCAGCAGCTTGGGTCAGGGGAACACCGGGGAGCTGTTTTTT; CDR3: CASSLGQGNTGELFF
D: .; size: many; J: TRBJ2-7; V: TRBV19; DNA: TGTGCCAGTAGTACGAATGCGATGGAGCAGTACTTC; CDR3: CASSTNAMEQYF
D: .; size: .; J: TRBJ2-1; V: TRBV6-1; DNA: TGTGCCAGCAGTGAATCTTATCGGGTACTAACTTCCTACAATGAGCAGTTCTTC; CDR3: CASSESYRVLTSYNEQFF
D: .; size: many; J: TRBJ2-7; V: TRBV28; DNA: TGTGCCAGCAGTTCATATACGACCCGTGGGGAGCCCTACGAGCAGTACTTC; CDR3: CASSSYTTRGEPYEQYF
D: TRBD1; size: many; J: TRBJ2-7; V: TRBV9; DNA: TGTGCCAGCAGCGGAGGGACCGGGACAGAGACCTACGAGCAGTACTTC; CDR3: CASSGGTGTETYEQYF
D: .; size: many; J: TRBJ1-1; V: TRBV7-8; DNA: TGTGCCAGCAGCTTTGGGGGGCGAGGTGAAGCTTTCTTT; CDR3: CASSFGGRGEAFF
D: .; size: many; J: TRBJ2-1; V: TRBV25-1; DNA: TGTGCCAAGCAGGGGGCTAGCGGGATCCGGGATAATGAGCAGTTCTTC; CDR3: CAKQGASGIRDNEQFF
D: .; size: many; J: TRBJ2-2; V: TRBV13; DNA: TGTGCCAGCAGCTTCGGGACACCGAACACCGGGGAGCTGTTTTTT; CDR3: CASSFGTPNTGELFF
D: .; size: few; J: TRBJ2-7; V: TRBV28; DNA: TGTGCCAGCAGTTTTATTTCCTACGAGCAGTACTTC; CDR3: CASSFISYEQYF
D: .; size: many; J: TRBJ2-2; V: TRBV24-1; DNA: TGTGCCACCAGTGATTGGGGGACCGGGGAGCTGTTTTTT; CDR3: CATSDWGTGELFF
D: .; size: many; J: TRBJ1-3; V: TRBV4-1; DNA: TGCGCCAGCAGCCCCGCCGCGGCAGGCTCTGGAAACACCATATATTTT; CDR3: CASSPAAAGSGNTIYF
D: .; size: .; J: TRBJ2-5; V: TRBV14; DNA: TGTGCCAGCAGCCGCCAGGGAGAGACCCAGTACTTC; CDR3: CASSRQGETQYF
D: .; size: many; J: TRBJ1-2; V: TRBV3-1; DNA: TGTGCCAGCAGCCAAGATGAGCGGGGGGCGAGAGGCTACACCTTC; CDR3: CASSQDERGARGYTF
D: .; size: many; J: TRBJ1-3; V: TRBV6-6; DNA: TGTGCCAGCAGTTTGACAGGAGCCTCTGGAAACACCATATATTTT; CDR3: CASSLTGASGNTIYF
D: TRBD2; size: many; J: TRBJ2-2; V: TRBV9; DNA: TGTGCCAGCAGCGCACTTGGACTAGATGCCGGGGAGCTGTTTTTT; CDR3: CASSALGLDAGELFF
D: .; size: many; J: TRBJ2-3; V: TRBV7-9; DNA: TGTGCCGGTGGTGAAGATACGCAGTATTTT; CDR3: CAGGEDTQYF
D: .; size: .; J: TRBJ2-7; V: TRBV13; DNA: TGTGCCAGCAGCTTTTGGGGGAGCCTTGACGAGCAGTACTTC; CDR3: CASSFWGSLDEQYF
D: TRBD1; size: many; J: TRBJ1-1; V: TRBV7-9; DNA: TGTGCCAGCAGCCAGGGACAGGGATATCCTGAAGCTTTCTTT; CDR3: CASSQGQGYPEAFF
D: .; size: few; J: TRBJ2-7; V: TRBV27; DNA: TGTGCCAGCAGTTTGTCAGGGGATTTCTACGAGCAGTACTTC; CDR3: CASSLSGDFYEQYF
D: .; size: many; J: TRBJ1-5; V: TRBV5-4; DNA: TGTGCCAGCAGCTTGGGGGTTAATCAGCCCCAGCATTTT; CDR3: CASSLGVNQPQHF
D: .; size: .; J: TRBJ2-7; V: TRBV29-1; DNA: TGCAGCGTTGTCGGGAAAAACTACGAGCAGTACTTC; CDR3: CSVVGKNYEQYF
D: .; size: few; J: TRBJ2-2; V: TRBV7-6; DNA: TGTGCCAGCAGCTTAGGATCTGGCGGGATTGTCACCGGGGAGCTGTTTTTT; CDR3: CASSLGSGGIVTGELFF
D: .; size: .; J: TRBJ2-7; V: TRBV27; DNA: TGTGCCACCTCCAGAGGACAGCCCTACGAGCAGTACTTC; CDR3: CATSRGQPYEQYF
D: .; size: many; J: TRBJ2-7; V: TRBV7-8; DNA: TGTGCCAGCAGCTTAGAGGGAGCCAGCTCCTACGAGCAGTACTTC; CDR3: CASSLEGASSYEQYF
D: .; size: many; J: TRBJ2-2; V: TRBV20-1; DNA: TGCAGTGCTAGAGTGGGGGCGACCGGGGAGCTGTTTTTT; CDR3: CSARVGATGELFF
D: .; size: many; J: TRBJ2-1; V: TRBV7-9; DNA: TGTGCCAGCAGCTTTCCCAATGAGCAGTTCTTC; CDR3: CASSFPNEQFF
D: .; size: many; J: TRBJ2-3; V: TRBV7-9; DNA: TGTGCCAGCAGCACCACCGGGAGAAGCCCAGATACGCAGTATTTT; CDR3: CASSTTGRSPDTQYF
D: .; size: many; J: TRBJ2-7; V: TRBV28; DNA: TGTGCCAGCAACCGGGACGGAACTGCCTACGAGCAGTACTTC; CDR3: CASNRDGTAYEQYF
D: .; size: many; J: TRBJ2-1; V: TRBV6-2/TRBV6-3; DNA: TGTGCCAGCAGTCCCAATTTAAATGAGCAGTTCTTC; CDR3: CASSPNLNEQFF
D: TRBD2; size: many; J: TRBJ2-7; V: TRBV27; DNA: TGTGCCAGCAGTTTACGGGGGAGGGCCCACGAGCAGTACTTC; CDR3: CASSLRGRAHEQYF
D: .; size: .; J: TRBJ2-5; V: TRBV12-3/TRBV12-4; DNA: TGTGCCAGCAGTTTGATGGCCGGGTCCTTTTCACAAGAGACCCAGTACTTC; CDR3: CASSLMAGSFSQETQYF
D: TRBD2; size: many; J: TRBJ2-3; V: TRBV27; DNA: TGTGCCAGCAGTCCCAGCGTGGGGGAGGGCCAGGTAGATACGCAGTATTTT; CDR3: CASSPSVGEGQVDTQYF
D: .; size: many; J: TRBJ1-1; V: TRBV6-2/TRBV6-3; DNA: TGTGCCAGCAGGCAGGACAGAGTCATGAACACTGAAGCTTTCTTT; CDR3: CASRQDRVMNTEAFF
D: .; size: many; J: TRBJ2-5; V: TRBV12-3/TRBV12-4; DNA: TGTGCCAGCAGCCCGGTGGCTTCGGCGATAGAGACCCAGTACTTC; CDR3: CASSPVASAIETQYF